Each of the 3 T cell receptor beta chains below was sequenced from the same sample in a study of PD-L1 blockade in urothelial cancer. This sample's time point: peripheral blood 6 weeks after treatment start. Assay: immunoSEQ multiplex PCR; the TCRdb copy retains only in-frame clones and omits some. This table holds tens of thousands of clones, roughly 90% found once. The specimen was PBMCs, collected around atezolizumab (anti-PD-L1) treatment. The receptors were sampled from a man in his 60s with urothelial cancer.

The gene calls are TRBV7-9 and TRBJ2-7; D gene unclear. The CDR3 runs to 13 residues. Germline V CDR1 and CDR2: SEHNR, FQNEAQ (reference sequence). V shed 6 bases and J shed 0 bases, with 9 bases lying between them. The CDR3 DNA follows: TGTGCCAGCAGACCTAAGAGCTCCTACGAGCAGTACTTC. This gives the protein CASRPKSSYEQYF. Variable domain in full (rest from reference TRBV7-9 and TRBJ2-7): DTGVSQNPRHKITKRGQNVTFRCDPISEHNRLYWYRQTLGQGPEFLTYFQNEAQLEKSRLLSDRFSAERPKGSFSTLEIQRTEQGDSAMYLCASRPKSSYEQYFGPGTRLTVT.

V is TRBV5-6 and J is TRBJ1-1, with unresolved D. The CDR3 has 11 residues. CDR1 and CDR2 from the germline V gene are SGHDT and YYEEEE. V gave up 4 bases and J gave up 7 bases, with 8 bases separating them. CDR3 sequence reads: CASSRAYEAFF. Written as DNA, the CDR3 is TGTGCCAGCAGCCGCGCGTATGAAGCTTTCTTT.

This rearrangement joins TRBV10-1 to TRBJ2-3; 11 nucleotides agree with TRBD2. V lost 4 bases to trimming and J lost 8 bases; unmatched junction nucleotides: 8. The germline CDR1 and CDR2 sequences are WNHNN and SYGVQD (reference sequence). The CDR3 has 15 residues. The chain's CDR3 is CASSVTSGSQGTQYF. In DNA form, the CDR3 reads TGCGCCAGCAGTGTCACTAGCGGGAGTCAGGGTACGCAGTATTTT.